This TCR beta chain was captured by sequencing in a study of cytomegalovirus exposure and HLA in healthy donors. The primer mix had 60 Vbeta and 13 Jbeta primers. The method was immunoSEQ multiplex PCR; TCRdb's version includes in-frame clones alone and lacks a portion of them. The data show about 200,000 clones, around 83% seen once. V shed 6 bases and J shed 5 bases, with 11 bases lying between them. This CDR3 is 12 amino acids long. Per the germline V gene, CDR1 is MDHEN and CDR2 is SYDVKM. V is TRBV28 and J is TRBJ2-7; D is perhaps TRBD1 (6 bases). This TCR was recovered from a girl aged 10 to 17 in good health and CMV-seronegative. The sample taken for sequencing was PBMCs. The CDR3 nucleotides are TGTGCCAGCAGGGGTTACAGGGACGAGCAGTACTTC. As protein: CASRGYRDEQYF. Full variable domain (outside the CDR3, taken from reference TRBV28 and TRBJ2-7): DVKVTQSSRYLVKRTGEKVFLECVQDMDHENMFWYRQDPGLGLRLIYFSYDVKMKEKGDIPEGYSVSREKKERFSLILESASTNQTSMYLCASRGYRDEQYFGPGTRLTVT.